A selection of T cell receptor beta chains follows, all from one sample in a study of response to subunit inactivated influenza vaccine. MiXCR was run by TCRdb on the RT-PCR reads, yielding one entry per CDR3 protein. The table lists some 200,000 distinct CDR3 sequences, approximately 12% of them singletons. The sample was also reused in another study, on T cells expressing NK-cell markers.

The sample consisted of CD8+ T cells sorted from PBMCs, taken 11 to 12 days after vaccination. These TCRs come from a man over 45 who received an inactivated influenza vaccine. Each CDR3 is given with its conserved first and last residue. A D gene is named only where the DNA matches it firmly.

d_call j_call v_call cdr3_aa
- TRBJ2-1 TRBV29-1 CSVAGGRSSYNEQFF
- TRBJ2-5 TRBV18 CASSPREAQGSQYF
- TRBJ2-3 TRBV7-9 CASRGLTDYTRTDTQYF
- TRBJ2-3 TRBV12-3/TRBV12-4 CASSLGAGDTQYF
TRBD2 TRBJ2-1 TRBV20-1 CSAPGLATYNEQFF
- TRBJ2-1 TRBV5-6 CASSLAPVNEQFF
- TRBJ2-1 TRBV4-1 CASSPLGSNEQFF
- TRBJ2-5 TRBV4-3 CASSQDLWGMETQYF
TRBD1 TRBJ2-1 TRBV5-1 CASSLATGGTYYYNEQFF
- TRBJ2-7 TRBV6-2/TRBV6-3 CASSYSNPRLDQTYEQYF
TRBD1 TRBJ2-5 TRBV7-9 CASSERTGGTRETQYF
- TRBJ2-7 TRBV6-5 CASSYYGADYEQYF
TRBD2 TRBJ2-7 TRBV5-1 CASSLGLAGGPFYEQYF
TRBD2 TRBJ2-1 TRBV10-3 CAISEPGLAGGSNEQFF
TRBD2 TRBJ2-1 TRBV7-6 CASSSHLAGVNNEQFF
TRBD1 TRBJ2-2 TRBV4-1 CASSHRSGTGAGELFF
TRBD2 TRBJ2-1 TRBV20-1 CSARVGPSGRSPPNEQFF
TRBD2 TRBJ2-1 TRBV11-1 CASSNRDYHNEQFF
- TRBJ1-5 TRBV6-2/TRBV6-3 CASSYIGSNQPQHF
TRBD1 TRBJ2-3 TRBV3-1 CASSQGTGVDTQYF
TRBD1 TRBJ2-7 TRBV18 CASSLGQGAYISYEQYF
- TRBJ1-1 TRBV28 CASSLGVGGTEAFF
- TRBJ2-6 TRBV5-1 CASRLQTFRSGANVLTF
- TRBJ2-6 TRBV14 CASSQEFYPTLGEPGANVLTF
TRBD1 TRBJ1-1 TRBV7-9 CASSGTGRNTEAFF
TRBD2 TRBJ2-3 TRBV27 CASSLLSSGGTDTQYF
TRBD2 TRBJ2-7 TRBV28 CASRKTSGRAYEQYF
- TRBJ2-1 TRBV12-3/TRBV12-4 CASSKGVSSYNEQFF
TRBD2 TRBJ2-1 TRBV15 CATLAGGYNEQFF
- TRBJ2-7 TRBV12-3/TRBV12-4 CASSLGTPEQYF
- TRBJ2-7 TRBV6-2/TRBV6-3 CASSYSIAYEQYF
TRBD2 TRBJ2-1 TRBV10-1 CASSGTSGGSEQFF
- TRBJ2-5 TRBV4-3 CASSSVSDLYQETQYF
TRBD1 TRBJ2-3 TRBV12-3/TRBV12-4 CASIGTDTDTQYF
TRBD2 TRBJ2-3 TRBV15 CATSRDLAGDADTQYF
- TRBJ2-7 TRBV19 CASSSDGYYEQYF
- TRBJ2-1 TRBV7-8 CASSFGSSWFINEQFF
TRBD1 TRBJ2-2 TRBV2 CASSGGQGLTGELFF
TRBD1 TRBJ2-7 TRBV28 CASSLEGAIGNYEQYF
- TRBJ2-4 TRBV19 CASSIWSGAAEGYF
- TRBJ2-7 TRBV7-2 CASSTPDEGETYEQYF
TRBD1 TRBJ2-7 TRBV6-2/TRBV6-3 CASIARDRSSYEQYF
TRBD2 TRBJ2-1 TRBV7-9 CASSLAVPREGQFF
- TRBJ2-4 TRBV15 CATSSGMGLAKNIQYF
TRBD1 TRBJ2-2 TRBV4-3 CASSQATGIGIIQTGELFF
- TRBJ1-5 TRBV5-5 CASSLWFNQPQHF
- TRBJ1-1 TRBV7-9 CASRRVTEDTEAFF
TRBD2 TRBJ2-2 TRBV5-5 CASSLGTSMELFF
- TRBJ2-1 TRBV7-6 CASSFGGYNEQFF
- TRBJ2-1 TRBV29-1 CSVAGRPSSYNEQFF
TRBD1 TRBJ2-5 TRBV27 CASSASGGGETQYF
- TRBJ2-7 TRBV28 CASSFQGRNEQYF
- TRBJ1-6 TRBV14 CASSQDSGLNSPLHF
- TRBJ2-5 TRBV7-9 CASSFLGGAQYF
- TRBJ2-3 TRBV7-2 CASSSFGGTDTQYF